This T cell receptor beta chain derives from a study of cytomegalovirus exposure and HLA in healthy donors. Primers: 60 Vbeta forward and 13 Jbeta reverse. TCRdb keeps only in-frame clones here, not all; method: immunoSEQ multiplex PCR. Altogether about 170,000 clones are present, 80% to 85% being singletons, with the ten largest covering approximately 2.2%. The receptor comes from a male donor in good health and CMV-seronegative. The sample taken for sequencing was PBMCs.

The CDR3 bases are TGTGCCAGCAGTGCCCAGACGGGGAGCAATCAGCCCCAGCATTTT. It encodes CASSAQTGSNQPQHF. The chain carries TRBV6-1 and TRBJ1-5; no clear D gene. The CDR3 loop spans 15 amino acids. Germline V gene data show CDR1 as MNHNS and CDR2 as SASEGT. V lost 4 bases and J 1 base, leaving 11 bases between the germline ends.